This note documents a single TCR beta chain sequence. RNA transcripts provided the source from which TCR beta CDR3 regions were amplified. In the first-round RT-PCR of the TCR CDR3, the HTBI primer set was used. TCRdb analysed the multiplex PCR reads with MiXCR anew, one entry per CDR3 protein. The table records 730,000 or so distinct CDR3 sequences, 18% of them present only once. Diagnoses were established using clinical symptoms, serum thyroxine and TRAb, thyroid ultrasound and orbital computed tomography. V trimming: 5 bases; J trimming: 6 bases; junction bases outside the gene matches: 8. Germline assignment: CDR1 SGHTA and CDR2 FQGNSA. This CDR3 is built from 14 residues. The data were obtained in a study of T cells in Graves' hyperthyroidism and ophthalmopathy.

The clonotype comes from a woman between 50 and 59 years old with Graves' hyperthyroidism that later progressed to Graves' ophthalmopathy. J is TRBJ2-7 and V is TRBV7-2; 9 bases are a match to TRBD1. Sample: blood. CDR3 sequence: CASSVHGTGIEQYF. In DNA form, the CDR3 reads TGTGCCAGCAGCGTCCATGGGACAGGGATCGAGCAGTACTTC.